The sequence of this T cell receptor (beta chain) was determined in a study of shared clonotypes between healthy human individuals. Original methodology: Owing to the provision of junction-only sequences devoid of quality scores by immunoSEQ, filtering differed. Generated by immunoSEQ multiplex PCR, the TCRdb table keeps only in-frame clones and is missing some. That table is the source of V, J and clone size, and D and trimming were worked out from the DNA. The data contain about 2.4 million clones, roughly nine tenths of them seen just once; the ten biggest clones take up about 0.13%. Germline V gene data show CDR1 as SGDLS and CDR2 as YYNGEE. V was shortened by 3 bases and J by 9 bases, with 13 bases between the two germline ends. This CDR3 contains 13 residues. Study conclusions and caveats: The rarefaction results pointed to incomplete sorted-subset sequencing despite large depth.

This clone was found once. Its matching antigen is unknown. Sequencing was carried out using naive CD4+ T cells sorted from blood. Subset given: CD45RA+ positively selected. The chain combines TRBV9 with TRBJ2-1, with D perhaps TRBD1 (5 bases). The TCR sequence derives from a young man in good health. CDR3 DNA: TGTGCCAGCAGCGGGGCAGGGTTTGGTGAGCAGTTCTTC. As protein: CASSGAGFGEQFF.